This is a list of T cell receptor beta chains from one sample in a study of Graves' ophthalmopathy and Graves' hyperthyroidism. TCRdb ran MiXCR on the multiplex PCR reads and lists one entry per CDR3 protein. Of about 13,000 distinct CDR3 sequences listed, about 50% are singletons. The specimen was peripheral blood. These receptors came from a woman younger than 45 with Graves' ophthalmopathy. Both conserved end residues are part of each CDR3. The D gene is left open where the match is weak. A row's size may be missing; if present it is once, few, many or a size class.

j_gene: TRBJ2-5
d_gene: TRBD1
v_gene: TRBV6-6
len: 14
abundance: NA
CDR3nt: TGTGCCAGCAGTCCCGGGACAGGGGCTGAGACCCAGTACTTC
CDR3aa: CASSPGTGAETQYF

j_gene: TRBJ2-1
d_gene: TRBD2
v_gene: TRBV25-1
len: 15
abundance: NA
CDR3nt: TGTGCCAGCAGTCCCCTAGCGGGAGGTTACAATGAGCAGTTCTTC
CDR3aa: CASSPLAGGYNEQFF

j_gene: TRBJ2-3
d_gene: TRBD2
v_gene: TRBV7-2
len: 15
abundance: NA
CDR3nt: TGTGCCAGCAGCTTGACTAGCGGTTCCACAGGTACGCAGTATTTT
CDR3aa: CASSLTSGSTGTQYF

j_gene: TRBJ1-5
d_gene: NA
v_gene: TRBV10-1
len: 17
abundance: NA
CDR3nt: TGCGCCAGCAGTGAGTCGCGACCGGGACATAGCAATCAGCCCCAGCATTTT
CDR3aa: CASSESRPGHSNQPQHF

j_gene: TRBJ2-5
d_gene: TRBD2
v_gene: TRBV7-7
len: 14
abundance: NA
CDR3nt: TGTGCTAGCAGCTCCCTCGTGGCCGCGGGGGACCAGTACTTC
CDR3aa: CASSSLVAAGDQYF

j_gene: TRBJ2-7
d_gene: NA
v_gene: TRBV15
len: 14
abundance: NA
CDR3nt: TGTGCCACCAGCATACACAGGGAGAGCTACGAGCAGTACTTC
CDR3aa: CATSIHRESYEQYF

j_gene: TRBJ2-1
d_gene: TRBD2
v_gene: TRBV7-9
len: 18
abundance: NA
CDR3nt: TGTGCCGGACGCGGGACTAGCGGGGGGGCTGCCCCCTACAATGAGCAGTTCTTC
CDR3aa: CAGRGTSGGAAPYNEQFF

j_gene: TRBJ1-2
d_gene: TRBD1
v_gene: TRBV19
len: 15
abundance: once
CDR3nt: TGTGCCAGTAGCCAAGGGGACAGCCATCTTTATGGCTACACCTTC
CDR3aa: CASSQGDSHLYGYTF

j_gene: TRBJ2-7
d_gene: NA
v_gene: TRBV10-3
len: 14
abundance: NA
CDR3nt: TGTGCCATCAGTGGGTCCAGGACCCCCTACGAGCAGTACTTC
CDR3aa: CAISGSRTPYEQYF

j_gene: TRBJ2-5
d_gene: NA
v_gene: TRBV29-1
len: 12
abundance: NA
CDR3nt: TGCAGCGTTGATAAGACAAGAGGGACCCAGTACTTC
CDR3aa: CSVDKTRGTQYF